What follows describes a single T cell receptor (beta chain). Assay used: immunoSEQ multiplex PCR; TCRdb lists only in-frame clones, some missing. The table lists just over 150,000 clones, 90% to 95% of them singletons. These data belong to a study of blood T cell repertoires in COVID-19. V gave up 6 bases and J gave up 5 bases, with 10 bases separating them. Per germline, CDR1 MNHEY and CDR2 SVGAGI. This CDR3 has 13 amino acids. The sequencing input was peripheral blood. The J gene is TRBJ1-4, the V gene TRBV6-5; no clear D gene. This TCR derives from a woman aged 45-65 years with acute or convalescent COVID-19. CDR3 amino acids: CASREGDNEKLFF. The CDR3 DNA reads TGTGCCAGCAGAGAGGGTGACAATGAAAAACTGTTTTTT.